This TCR beta chain derives from a study of blood T cell repertoires in COVID-19. V shed 3 bases and J shed 5 bases, with 19 bases lying between them. The CDR3 length is 16 residues. Germline loops: CDR1 LGHNA, CDR2 YSLEER. The protocol was immunoSEQ multiplex PCR, while the TCRdb copy is restricted to in-frame clones and leaves out a portion. The table lists 300,000 to 400,000 clones, 87% of them singletons. The rearrangement links TRBV4-3 to TRBJ1-2; D is perhaps TRBD1 (5 bases). This TCR was recovered from a woman between 50 and 59 years old with COVID-19, enrolled during active disease. Sequenced: peripheral blood. The chain's CDR3 is CASSQVVMTDRYGYTF. The CDR3, as DNA: TGCGCCAGCAGCCAGGTGGTGATGACAGATCGTTATGGCTACACCTTC.